Sequencing of this TCR beta chain was carried out in a study of early T cells in non-severe SARS-CoV-2 infection. General observations from the study: Clonotype matching in VDJdb favored anti-spike CD8 responses and did not capture private and CD4 specificities.

The library protocol tagged individual cDNA molecules with unique molecular identifiers. TCRdb itself ran the 5' RACE reads through MiXCR, one entry per CDR3 protein. The sample yields about 73,000 distinct CDR3 sequences, roughly an eighth seen once. Trimming took 7 bases from V and 0 from J; bases not matched to a gene: 8. Germline CDR1 reads MNHEY; CDR2 reads SVGAGI. The CDR3 covers 16 residues. With respect to this clonotype: As yet, its antigen is unknown.

The sequencing input was whole blood. The receptor was isolated from an adult who was a healthcare worker with PCR-confirmed SARS-CoV-2 infection or an uninfected control (not recorded which). V usage is TRBV6-5 and J usage is TRBJ1-1; 10 bases map to TRBD1. The CDR3 nucleotides are TGTGCCAGCACCACGAGACAGGGGGCAGTGAACACTGAAGCTTTCTTT. It is translated as CASTTRQGAVNTEAFF.